These T cell receptor beta chains were read from a single sample in a study of identical twins. TCRdb called the 5' RACE reads again in MiXCR, with one record for every CDR3 protein. The profile covers just under 650,000 distinct CDR3 sequences, with 7.1% appearing a single time and roughly 1.6% taken by the ten largest. Another study also made use of these data, one on yellow fever vaccine responses in identical twins.

Material for sequencing was PBMCs. These receptors all come from a woman aged 18-35 years in good health. Both conserved end residues are part of each CDR3. D genes are given only for firm matches. Size is omitted from some rows. Given values are once, few, many or a class for expanded clones.

CDR3nt,CDR3aa,j_gene,d_gene,v_gene,abundance,len
TGTGCCAGCAGCCGCGAGGGCAGCCAAGAGACCCAGTACTTC,CASSREGSQETQYF,TRBJ2-5,-,TRBV7-9,many,14
TGCGCCAGCAGTTGGACAGGGGAAAAGACCCAGTACTTC,CASSWTGEKTQYF,TRBJ2-5,TRBD1,TRBV5-1,-,13
TGCAGTGCTAGAGAAGGTGGGGTTGGGGAAAAACTGTTTTTT,CSAREGGVGEKLFF,TRBJ1-4,-,TRBV20-1,-,14
TGCAGTGCTCCCTTACGGGGACAGGGGAACTATGGCTACACCTTC,CSAPLRGQGNYGYTF,TRBJ1-2,TRBD1,TRBV20-1,few,15
TGTGCCAGCAGCCCGGTGGGTAATACGAACACCGGGGAGCTGTTTTTT,CASSPVGNTNTGELFF,TRBJ2-2,-,TRBV3-1,-,16
TGCGCCAGCAGCCAATCATCTAGCGGGGGGGTAACAGATACGCAGTATTTT,CASSQSSSGGVTDTQYF,TRBJ2-3,TRBD2,TRBV4-1,few,17
TGTGCCAGCACCCTGGACAGAAGCTATGGCTACACCTTC,CASTLDRSYGYTF,TRBJ1-2,-,TRBV12-3/TRBV12-4,-,13
TGCAGTGCTCCCGGCGGGGGAAGCACAGATACGCAGTATTTT,CSAPGGGSTDTQYF,TRBJ2-3,TRBD2,TRBV20-1,few,14
TGTGCCAGCAGTGAGGCAGCCACCTATGGCTACACCTTC,CASSEAATYGYTF,TRBJ1-2,-,TRBV28,many,13
TGCAGTGCGGCGGGACCCAGCACATCCTACAATGAGCAGTTCTTC,CSAAGPSTSYNEQFF,TRBJ2-1,-,TRBV20-1,few,15
TGTGCCAGCAGTAGGACTAGCGGGAGTGCAGAGACCCAGTACTTC,CASSRTSGSAETQYF,TRBJ2-5,TRBD2,TRBV6-4,-,15
TGTGCCAGCAGTTGGGGGGGTTCCACCGGGGAGCTGTTTTTT,CASSWGGSTGELFF,TRBJ2-2,TRBD2,TRBV12-3/TRBV12-4,many,14
TGCAGTGCTAGGGTCCTAACCGGACTAGCTGTCCCACAGTTCTTC,CSARVLTGLAVPQFF,TRBJ2-1,TRBD2,TRBV20-1,few,15
TGCAGCGACCTGAATATGGATACGCAGTATTTT,CSDLNMDTQYF,TRBJ2-3,-,TRBV29-1,many,11
TGCAGTGCTAGAGATCCAGCGGGAAAAGATACGCAGTATTTT,CSARDPAGKDTQYF,TRBJ2-3,TRBD2,TRBV20-1,few,14
TGCAGTGCAATGGAACTCCTAGCCAAAAACATTCAGTACTTC,CSAMELLAKNIQYF,TRBJ2-4,-,TRBV20-1,few,14
TGTGCCAGCAGCCAAGACGGGTTTAGGGGCTACACCTTC,CASSQDGFRGYTF,TRBJ1-2,-,TRBV3-1,-,13
TGTGCCAGCAGTGACCCGGGGGCCAAAAACATTCAGTACTTC,CASSDPGAKNIQYF,TRBJ2-4,-,TRBV12-3/TRBV12-4,few,14
TGCAGTGCTTCCCCGGCGAGCGGGAGGGCCCGGGAGACCCAGTACTTC,CSASPASGRARETQYF,TRBJ2-5,TRBD2,TRBV20-1,few,16
TGCAGCGTTGAGGGGACAGGGGGCTACAATGAGCAGTTCTTC,CSVEGTGGYNEQFF,TRBJ2-1,TRBD1,TRBV29-1,many,14
TGTGCCAGCAGTGACGAAGGCCCGGAGACCTATGGCTACACCTTC,CASSDEGPETYGYTF,TRBJ1-2,-,TRBV6-1,-,15
TGTGCCAGCAGCTTTTGGGTAGCGGCCAACACCGGGGAGCTGTTTTTT,CASSFWVAANTGELFF,TRBJ2-2,-,TRBV7-9,-,16
TGCAGTGCTAGTAAGCAGGGGCCCCAAGAGACCCAGTACTTC,CSASKQGPQETQYF,TRBJ2-5,-,TRBV20-1,many,14
TGCAGTGCTAGAGATGTGCCTAGCGGGGGGCTACCCGGGGAGCTGTTTTTT,CSARDVPSGGLPGELFF,TRBJ2-2,TRBD2,TRBV20-1,-,17
TGTGCCAGCAGCCAAGAGATGATCGGTGGGCGGCTGTTTTTT,CASSQEMIGGRLFF,TRBJ2-2,-,TRBV14,many,14
TGTGCCAGCAGTTCGGGACATTCAGGACCTGAAGCTTTCTTT,CASSSGHSGPEAFF,TRBJ1-1,-,TRBV2,-,14
TGTGCCAGCAGTGGTGTCCCCTCCTACAATGAGCAGTTCTTC,CASSGVPSYNEQFF,TRBJ2-1,-,TRBV2,many,14
TGCAGTGCTGACGACAGGGCAACGCAGTATTTT,CSADDRATQYF,TRBJ2-3,TRBD1,TRBV20-1,many,11
TGTGCCAGCAGTGACCACACAGACGGGACAGCGAGCTCCTACGAGCAGTACTTC,CASSDHTDGTASSYEQYF,TRBJ2-7,TRBD1,TRBV25-1,-,18
TGCGCCAGCAGCCAAGATTTCCCGAGGAGCTACACCTTC,CASSQDFPRSYTF,TRBJ1-2,-,TRBV4-1,-,13
TGTGCCAGCAGCTTATCAGGGGAGGATGGCTACACCTTC,CASSLSGEDGYTF,TRBJ1-2,-,TRBV7-6,many,13
TGCAGCGTCCCGGGGAGACAGAGCTCTTATCTCCGTGGCTACACCTTC,CSVPGRQSSYLRGYTF,TRBJ1-2,-,TRBV29-1,few,16
TGTGCCAGCGGGAGGCTATGGGAAACAAGCAATCAGCCCCAGCATTTT,CASGRLWETSNQPQHF,TRBJ1-5,-,TRBV28,many,16
TGTGCCAGCACCCCACAACTAGCGGGAGGGCCGAGAGAGACCCAGTACTTC,CASTPQLAGGPRETQYF,TRBJ2-5,TRBD2,TRBV7-7,-,17
TGTGCCAGCAGCACCCAAGGGGGGGGGCTTTACAATGAGCAGTTCTTC,CASSTQGGGLYNEQFF,TRBJ2-1,-,TRBV5-4,many,16
TGTGCCAGCAGCTCCGCGGGACAGGGAGCTAATGAAAAACTGTTTTTT,CASSSAGQGANEKLFF,TRBJ1-4,TRBD1,TRBV7-9,many,16
TGCGCCAGCAGCGCACCGAACACCGGGGAGCTGTTTTTT,CASSAPNTGELFF,TRBJ2-2,-,TRBV5-1,many,13
TGTGCCAGCAGTTTGGGTCAGTCCCTGAATTCACCCCTCCACTTT,CASSLGQSLNSPLHF,TRBJ1-6,-,TRBV12-3/TRBV12-4,few,15
TGCAGTGCTAGCCCAAGGGTAATCTATTCACCCCTCCACTTT,CSASPRVIYSPLHF,TRBJ1-6,-,TRBV20-1,many,14
TGTGCCAGCAGTTCGGTAGATTACGAGCAGTACTTC,CASSSVDYEQYF,TRBJ2-7,-,TRBV12-3/TRBV12-4,-,12
TGTGCCAGCAGCGTAGGAAGCCAGACTGAAGCTTTCTTT,CASSVGSQTEAFF,TRBJ1-1,-,TRBV9,many,13
TGTGCCAGCAGTGAAGCCCCTACAGGGGGCACTGAAGCTTTCTTT,CASSEAPTGGTEAFF,TRBJ1-1,TRBD1,TRBV6-1,many,15
TGTGCCACCAGCAGAGGAGCTTTGAACACTGAAGCTTTCTTT,CATSRGALNTEAFF,TRBJ1-1,-,TRBV15,-,14
TGTGCCACCAGTGATTTATCAGCGGGAGTCAACACCGGGGAGCTGTTTTTT,CATSDLSAGVNTGELFF,TRBJ2-2,TRBD2,TRBV24-1,-,17
TGCGCCAGCAGCGGGCTATGGGGGATCTACGAGCAGTACTTC,CASSGLWGIYEQYF,TRBJ2-7,-,TRBV4-1,few,14
TGTGCCAGCAGTGGCTATGAGACCCAGTACTTC,CASSGYETQYF,TRBJ2-5,-,TRBV12-3/TRBV12-4,-,11
TGTGCCAGCAGGAAAGGGGGATTGAACACTGAAGCTTTCTTT,CASRKGGLNTEAFF,TRBJ1-1,-,TRBV27,many,14
TGTGCCAGCAGAGGACAGGGGGATGGGGAGACCCAGTACTTC,CASRGQGDGETQYF,TRBJ2-5,TRBD1,TRBV28,few,14
TGCGCCAGCAGCTGGGGGGACGTAGTCTACGAGCAGTACTTC,CASSWGDVVYEQYF,TRBJ2-7,-,TRBV5-1,-,14
TGTGCCAGCAGAACAACTCAGGGAAGGGTCACTGAAGCTTTCTTT,CASRTTQGRVTEAFF,TRBJ1-1,-,TRBV12-3/TRBV12-4,many,15
TGTGCCAGCAGCTTAGCGGTGAGCACTGAAGCTTTCTTT,CASSLAVSTEAFF,TRBJ1-1,-,TRBV7-2,-,13
TGTGCCAGCAGTCCCCAGACAGGTCTCTTGACTAACTTCGGGACCATATATTTT,CASSPQTGLLTNFGTIYF,TRBJ1-3,-,TRBV12-3/TRBV12-4,many,18
TGCGCCAGCAGCCAAGTGGAAGGGTCCTTGGGCACAGATACGCAGTATTTT,CASSQVEGSLGTDTQYF,TRBJ2-3,-,TRBV4-1,-,17
TGCGCCAGCAGCTTGGCCGGGACTAGCGGGAGTATGCGAGATACGCAGTATTTT,CASSLAGTSGSMRDTQYF,TRBJ2-3,TRBD2,TRBV5-1,-,18
TGTGCCAGCAGCCCGGGACTAGCGGGGGCCGGAGCTACGCAGTATTTT,CASSPGLAGAGATQYF,TRBJ2-3,TRBD2,TRBV3-1,many,16
TGTGCCAGCAGCCCACTATCGTTCAATGAGCAGTTCTTC,CASSPLSFNEQFF,TRBJ2-1,-,TRBV12-3/TRBV12-4,-,13
TGCAGTGCTAGAGCTGGTGTTAGTGGATTTACTAGCTCCTACAATGAGCAGTTCTTC,CSARAGVSGFTSSYNEQFF,TRBJ2-1,-,TRBV20-1,-,19
TGTGCCAGCAGTTTAAGGACTAGCGGGAATGAGCAGTTCTTC,CASSLRTSGNEQFF,TRBJ2-1,TRBD2,TRBV27,many,14
TGCAGTGCTCCCCCCAATGGCATTGGCAATGAGCAGTTCTTC,CSAPPNGIGNEQFF,TRBJ2-1,-,TRBV20-1,-,14
TGTGCCAGCAGCCAAGGGGGGGTGAGCGGGGCAATCACCGGGGAGCTGTTTTTT,CASSQGGVSGAITGELFF,TRBJ2-2,TRBD2,TRBV3-1,-,18